This T cell receptor beta chain was retrieved from a study of T cell responses to AZD1222 COVID-19 vaccine. Points from the study as a whole: Unmutated variant regions reportedly attract nearly half of all spike-specific TCRs. There were mostly white British donors and more females than males, and clonal diversity was possibly underestimated. Vaccination with two AZD1222 doses was followed by a rise in Spike-specific TCR breadth and depth.

In regard to this clone: What it binds is unknown.

Repertoires were generated with immunoSEQ multiplex PCR, while TCRdb's copy carries only in-frame clones and drops some. The sample has about 130,000 clones; approximately 85% are singletons. Germline CDR1 and CDR2: LNHDA and SQIVND (reference sequence). The CDR3 extends over 15 amino acids. The V gene end was trimmed by 6 bases and the J gene end by 2 bases; junction bases not matched to a gene: 7. This receptor was taken from an adult who received the AZD1222 COVID-19 vaccine. This chain joins TRBV19 and TRBJ1-5; 7 bases line up with TRBD1. The sample was peripheral blood, taken 28 days after the second AZD1222 dose. The CDR3 protein is CASRIGQAGNQPQHF. CDR3 in DNA: TGTGCCAGTAGAATCGGACAGGCCGGCAATCAGCCCCAGCATTTT. Filled out from reference TRBV19 and TRBJ1-5, the complete variable domain reads DGGITQSPKYLFRKEGQNVTLSCEQNLNHDAMYWYRQDPGQGLRLIYYSQIVNDFQKGDIAEGYSVSREKKESFPLTVTSAQKNPTAFYLCASRIGQAGNQPQHFGDGTRLSIL.